Sequencing of this TCR beta chain was carried out in a study of radiation and T cells in renal cell carcinoma. The overall study: Nephrectomy followed 15 Gy stereotactic body radiation by 4 weeks. Broader study findings: Top tumor clonotypes rose in blood 2 weeks post-radiation, then contracted.

Germline-derived CDR1 and CDR2 are GTSNPN and SVGIG (reference sequence). V lost 2 bases to trimming and J lost 8 bases; unmatched junction nucleotides: 10. The CDR3 is 14 amino acids. Time point meaning: baseline pretreatment blood. The treatment denotes: 15 Gy SBRT to primary tumor, nephrectomy 4 weeks later. Radiation-treated patients gave blood at baseline, week 2 and week 4. The tumor was a clear cell renal cell carcinoma. A note on this clone: Its target is not known.

Generated by immunoSEQ multiplex PCR, the TCRdb table keeps only in-frame clones and is missing some. The top ten clones hold roughly 4.1% of a sample with about 150,000 clones, 88% of them seen once. Material: blood, obtained from a patient whose treatment included radiotherapy and nephrectomy. This TCR was recovered from a woman aged 70-85 years with renal cell carcinoma. J is TRBJ1-2 and V is TRBV30; TRBD1 agrees at 8 bases. The chain's CDR3 is CAWSPRTGSTGYTF. The CDR3 bases are TGTGCCTGGAGTCCTAGGACAGGGTCGACCGGCTACACCTTC.